Listed below are T cell receptor beta chains from one sample, sequenced in a study of cytomegalovirus exposure and HLA in healthy donors. Sequencing was performed with immunoSEQ multiplex PCR; in TCRdb, only in-frame clones are kept and a portion is missing. The sample shows tens of thousands of clones, around 52% of them seen only once. The material sequenced was PBMCs. The origin of the receptors is a human donor in good health. Each CDR3 is given with its conserved first and last residue. The order of the fields is D gene, J gene, clone size, V gene, CDR3 DNA, CDR3 protein. D genes are given only for firm matches. Clone size is not always given. Where it is, it says once, few, many or a class for expanded clones.

>TRBD1|TRBJ1-4|few|TRBV19
TGTGCCAGTAGGGGACAGGGATTGTCCAGGAAAAATGAAAAACTGTTTTTT
CASRGQGLSRKNEKLFF
>.|TRBJ2-5|few|TRBV6-1
TGTGCCAGCACCTGGGGTAGCGTTGGAGAGACCCAGTACTTC
CASTWGSVGETQYF
>.|TRBJ2-7|.|TRBV27
TGTGCCAGCAGTTTCAGGGAAAGGGACGAGCAGTACTTC
CASSFRERDEQYF
>.|TRBJ1-3|.|TRBV29-1
TGCAGCGTTGAACCCCCTGGAGGATCTGGAAACACCATATATTTT
CSVEPPGGSGNTIYF
>TRBD1|TRBJ2-1|.|TRBV4-3
TGCGCCAGCAGCCAACTTACCGGGACAGGGGGCGTGGAGCAGTTCTTC
CASSQLTGTGGVEQFF
>.|TRBJ1-5|few|TRBV7-2
TGTGCCAGCAGCCCGCGTCGGGGGGGCAATCAGCCCCAGCATTTT
CASSPRRGGNQPQHF
>.|TRBJ2-7|once|TRBV2
TGTGCCAGCAGTGTTCGAACAGGCTGGTACGAGCAGTACTTC
CASSVRTGWYEQYF
>TRBD2|TRBJ2-1|.|TRBV19
TGTGCCAGTAGTATCGGGGGGGGCAACAATGAGCAGTTCTTC
CASSIGGGNNEQFF
>TRBD2|TRBJ2-1|.|TRBV5-4
TGTGCCAGCAGGGGCGGGGGGGGGACGTCCTACAATGAGCAGTTCTTC
CASRGGGGTSYNEQFF
>TRBD2|TRBJ2-7|.|TRBV6-1
TGTGCCAGCAGGCCCGGGACTAGCGGAACCTACGAGCAGTACTTC
CASRPGTSGTYEQYF
>.|TRBJ1-5|once|TRBV5-5
TGTGCCAGCAGCTTGGCGGCGGGGGGCTATCAGCCCCAGCATTTT
CASSLAAGGYQPQHF
>TRBD2|TRBJ2-5|.|TRBV30
TGTGCCTGGAGTGTCGAGCGGGGGGTCCAAGAGACCCAGTACTTC
CAWSVERGVQETQYF
>TRBD1|TRBJ2-2|.|TRBV5-1
TGCGCCAGCAGCACGAACAGGGGGCTTGGCGGGGAGCTGTTTTTT
CASSTNRGLGGELFF